Listed below are T cell receptor beta chains from one sample, sequenced in a study of T-cell memory formation after mild COVID-19. TCRdb reprocessed the 5' RACE reads via MiXCR and lists one record per CDR3 protein. This table has around 300,000 distinct CDR3 sequences, roughly 13% appearing once. Sequences were obtained from PBMCs or a T cell subset sorted from them (not recorded which). These receptors all stem from a man younger than 35 who had mild COVID-19 (a few samples of this study predate the infection). Cell type and time point are not known. The CDR3 runs from the conserved cysteine through the conserved F or W. The order of the fields is V gene, D gene, clone size, J gene, CDR3 DNA, CDR3 protein. The D gene is left open where the match is weak. Some rows mark clone size as missing; the rest say once, few, many or name a class of expanded clone.

>TRBV3-1|TRBD2|few|TRBJ2-5
TGTGCCAGCAGCCAAGAAGCACGCGGGGGGGAAGAGACCCAGTACTTC
CASSQEARGGEETQYF
>TRBV6-4|NA|once|TRBJ1-6
TGTGGCAGCAGTCCCGGAGAGACCCCCAATTCACCCCTCCACTTT
CGSSPGETPNSPLHF
>TRBV18|NA|NA|TRBJ2-7
TGTGCCAGCTCACCATCCGGACGATCGCCAGAGCAGTACTTC
CASSPSGRSPEQYF
>TRBV7-2|NA|NA|TRBJ1-1
TGTGCCAGCAGCTTAAGAGGGCGGGGATACACTGAAGCTTTCTTT
CASSLRGRGYTEAFF
>TRBV9|NA|NA|TRBJ1-4
TGTGCCAGCAGCGTTCTAGGGGTAACTGCAACTAATGAAAAACTGTTTTTT
CASSVLGVTATNEKLFF
>TRBV20-1|TRBD1|few|TRBJ2-3
TGCAGTGCGTGGGACAGTGGGATGAGCACAGATACGCAGTATTTT
CSAWDSGMSTDTQYF
>TRBV20-1|TRBD2|few|TRBJ2-3
TGCAGTGCTAGACCGCCACCCGGCGGGACTAGCGGTAGCACAGATACGCAGTATTTT
CSARPPPGGTSGSTDTQYF
>TRBV18|TRBD1|NA|TRBJ1-1
TGTGCCAGCTCACTCCAGGGGGGCGGCGGCACTGAAGCTTTCTTT
CASSLQGGGGTEAFF
>TRBV10-3|TRBD2|once|TRBJ2-3
TGTGCCATCATCCCCGGGACTAGCGGGGCCGGTACGCAGTATTTT
CAIIPGTSGAGTQYF
>TRBV2|NA|NA|TRBJ2-5
TGTGCCACCCCAGGGATCCAAGAGACCCAGTACTTC
CATPGIQETQYF
>TRBV6-2/TRBV6-3|TRBD1|NA|TRBJ1-5
TGTGCCAGCAGTTACTCGAGGGGGACAGCAAATCAGCCCCAGCATTTT
CASSYSRGTANQPQHF
>TRBV7-8|TRBD2|NA|TRBJ2-1
TGTGCCAGCAGCCGAGCCGGGACTAGCTTCCTCAATGAGCAGTTCTTC
CASSRAGTSFLNEQFF
>TRBV7-2|TRBD1|NA|TRBJ1-2
TGTGCCAGCAGCCTACGTCCGGGACAGGAAGGTAGTAGCTACACCTTC
CASSLRPGQEGSSYTF
>TRBV7-6|NA|NA|TRBJ2-1
TGTGCCAGCAGCCCAGGGGAGGCTGAGCAGTTCTTC
CASSPGEAEQFF
>TRBV4-1|TRBD1|NA|TRBJ2-7
TGCGCCAGCAGCGCTCAGACAGGGGCGTGGTACGAGCAGTACTTC
CASSAQTGAWYEQYF